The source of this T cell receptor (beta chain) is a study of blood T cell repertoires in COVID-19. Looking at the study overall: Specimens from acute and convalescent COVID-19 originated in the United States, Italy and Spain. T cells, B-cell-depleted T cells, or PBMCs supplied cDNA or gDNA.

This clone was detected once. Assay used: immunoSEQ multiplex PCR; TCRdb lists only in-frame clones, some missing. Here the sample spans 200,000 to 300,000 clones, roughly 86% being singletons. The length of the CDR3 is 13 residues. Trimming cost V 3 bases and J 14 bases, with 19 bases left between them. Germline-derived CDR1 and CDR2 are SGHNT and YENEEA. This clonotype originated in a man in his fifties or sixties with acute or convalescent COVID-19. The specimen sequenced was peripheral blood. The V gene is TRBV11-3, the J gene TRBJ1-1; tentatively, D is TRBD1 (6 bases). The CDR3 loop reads CASSFPDRRPHFF. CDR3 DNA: TGTGCCAGCAGCTTCCCTGACAGGCGCCCGCACTTCTTT.